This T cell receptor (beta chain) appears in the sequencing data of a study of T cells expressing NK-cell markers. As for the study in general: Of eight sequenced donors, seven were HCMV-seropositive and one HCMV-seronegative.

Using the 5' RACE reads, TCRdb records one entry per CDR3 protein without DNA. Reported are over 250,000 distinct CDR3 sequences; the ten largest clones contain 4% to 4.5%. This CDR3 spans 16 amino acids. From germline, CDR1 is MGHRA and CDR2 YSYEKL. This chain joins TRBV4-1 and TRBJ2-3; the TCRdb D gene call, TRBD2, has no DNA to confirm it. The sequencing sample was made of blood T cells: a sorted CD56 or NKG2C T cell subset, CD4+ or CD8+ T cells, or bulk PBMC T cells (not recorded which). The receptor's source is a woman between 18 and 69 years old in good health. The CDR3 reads CASSQFPSSSTDTQYF.